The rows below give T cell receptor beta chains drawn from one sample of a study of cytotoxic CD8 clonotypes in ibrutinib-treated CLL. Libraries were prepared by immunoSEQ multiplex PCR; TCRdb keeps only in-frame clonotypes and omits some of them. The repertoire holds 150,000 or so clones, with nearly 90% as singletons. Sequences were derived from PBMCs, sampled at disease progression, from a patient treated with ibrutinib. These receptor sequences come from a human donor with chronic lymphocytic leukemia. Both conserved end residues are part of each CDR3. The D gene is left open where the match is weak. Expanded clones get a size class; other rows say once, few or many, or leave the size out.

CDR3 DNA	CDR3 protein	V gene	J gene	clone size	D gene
TGTGCCAGCAGCTTAGGGGCAGGCTATGGCTACACCTTC	CASSLGAGYGYTF	TRBV7-9	TRBJ1-2	few	NA
TGTGCCAGCAGTTCATCAGGGGGCCTTCAGCCCCAGCATTTT	CASSSSGGLQPQHF	TRBV28	TRBJ1-5	once	TRBD1
TGTGCCAGTGCCAGGGACAGGACCTACGAGCAGTACTTC	CASARDRTYEQYF	TRBV19	TRBJ2-7	few	TRBD1
TGTGCCAGTAGTATAGGTAGGGGGCTGGCCCAGTACTTC	CASSIGRGLAQYF	TRBV19	TRBJ2-5	NA	TRBD1
TGTGCCAGCAGCTTAGCGGCAGGGGGTATAGGAGCTTTCTTT	CASSLAAGGIGAFF	TRBV7-9	TRBJ1-1	NA	TRBD1
TGTGCCAGCAGCCATGACCCACAGGGGGCGTTCTACAATGAGCAGTTCTTC	CASSHDPQGAFYNEQFF	TRBV14	TRBJ2-1	NA	TRBD1
TGTGCCAGCAGCGTAGGACAATACGAGCAGTACTTC	CASSVGQYEQYF	TRBV9	TRBJ2-7	NA	NA
TGCGCCAGCAGCTTGGGACCGGGATACGAGCAGTACTTC	CASSLGPGYEQYF	TRBV5-1	TRBJ2-7	many	NA
TGTGCCAGCAGCTTACAGAGGACTAGCGGGCGGCAAGAGACCCAGTACTTC	CASSLQRTSGRQETQYF	TRBV11-3	TRBJ2-5	NA	TRBD2
TGTGCCAGCAGTGAAGAATTACAGGGGGGTCAGCCCCAGCATTTT	CASSEELQGGQPQHF	TRBV2	TRBJ1-5	NA	TRBD1
TGTGCCAGCAAACTGACCGGCGGAATACTGGGACCGCCAGAGGAAGAGACCCAGTACTTC	CASKLTGGILGPPEEETQYF	TRBV2	TRBJ2-5	NA	NA
TGTGCCAGCAGCGATATCACTGAAGCTTTCTTT	CASSDITEAFF	TRBV7-3	TRBJ1-1	NA	NA
TGTGCCAGCAGTTTATCAAGCGTAAAGACAGGGATCAACAATGAGCAGTTCTTC	CASSLSSVKTGINNEQFF	TRBV27	TRBJ2-1	NA	TRBD1
TGTGCCAGCAGACTGGGACAGGGGAATCAGCCCCAGCATTTT	CASRLGQGNQPQHF	TRBV6-5	TRBJ1-5	NA	TRBD1
TGTGCCTCCAGACAGGGGGGACGTGAGACCCAGTACTTC	CASRQGGRETQYF	TRBV19	TRBJ2-5	NA	TRBD1
TGTGCCAGCAGCTTAGATCAGGGGGCGGCAGATACGCAGTATTTT	CASSLDQGAADTQYF	TRBV11-2	TRBJ2-3	NA	TRBD1
TGCGCCAGCAGCGCCCAGACTAGCGGGAGGTACCTTGGAACAGATACGCAGTATTTT	CASSAQTSGRYLGTDTQYF	TRBV4-1	TRBJ2-3	NA	TRBD2
TGTGCCAGCAGAGAAGGGACAGAAGTCTCCTACGAGCAGTACTTC	CASREGTEVSYEQYF	TRBV2	TRBJ2-7	NA	TRBD1
TGTGCCAGCTCACCACTGGGGGGGACCTCCAACGGCTACACCTTC	CASSPLGGTSNGYTF	TRBV18	TRBJ1-2	NA	NA
TGTGCCAGCACCTCCAATCAGCCCCAGCATTTT	CASTSNQPQHF	TRBV28	TRBJ1-5	few	NA
TGCGCCAGCAGCTTCCAAGAGACCCAGTACTTC	CASSFQETQYF	TRBV5-1	TRBJ2-5	few	NA
TGCGCCAGCAGCCAAGTAACGGGAGGCTACAATGAGCAGTTCTTC	CASSQVTGGYNEQFF	TRBV4-1	TRBJ2-1	NA	TRBD2
TGTGCCAGCTCACCGACGACAGGATATTCCTACGAGCAGTACTTC	CASSPTTGYSYEQYF	TRBV18	TRBJ2-7	NA	NA
TGCGCCAGCAGCCAAGACGGGACAGGAGGGGCCGGGGAGCTGTTTTTT	CASSQDGTGGAGELFF	TRBV4-3	TRBJ2-2	NA	TRBD1
TGTGCCTGGGAGCCGGGACGGCAGTACGAGCAGTACTTC	CAWEPGRQYEQYF	TRBV30	TRBJ2-7	NA	NA
TGTGCCAGTAGTGTATACAGGGGGCAAGGGGCCAACGTCCTGACTTTC	CASSVYRGQGANVLTF	TRBV19	TRBJ2-6	NA	TRBD1
TGTGCCAGCACCCCGACAGGGGGTTGGACTGAAGCTTTCTTT	CASTPTGGWTEAFF	TRBV28	TRBJ1-1	once	TRBD1
TGTGCCAGCAGCCCGGCGGGAGGAAACACCATATATTTT	CASSPAGGNTIYF	TRBV7-9	TRBJ1-3	NA	NA
TGTGCCAGCAGGGATCTAAACTATGGCTACACCTTC	CASRDLNYGYTF	TRBV27	TRBJ1-2	NA	NA
TGTGCCAGCAGCTTAGTTACGGGAGCGACCGATGAGCAGTTCTTC	CASSLVTGATDEQFF	TRBV7-2	TRBJ2-1	few	NA
TGCGCCAGCAGCCCGGGACGGAGAGGAACTAGCACAGATACGCAGTATTTT	CASSPGRRGTSTDTQYF	TRBV4-1	TRBJ2-3	NA	NA
TGTGCCACCAGCAGAGATGGGACAGCCAAAGAGACCCAGTACTTC	CATSRDGTAKETQYF	TRBV15	TRBJ2-5	NA	TRBD1
TGTGCCAGCAGCTCAGCGACTAGCGGGCGGATAGAGCAGTTCTTC	CASSSATSGRIEQFF	TRBV7-2	TRBJ2-1	NA	TRBD2
TGTGCCAGCAGCTGGGGGTTTGCGGGACAGGGCTACGAGCAGTACTTC	CASSWGFAGQGYEQYF	TRBV5-6	TRBJ2-7	NA	TRBD1
TGTGCCAGCAGTTCCCAACTCCGGCGGGCCACCACAGATACGCAGTATTTT	CASSSQLRRATTDTQYF	TRBV27	TRBJ2-3	NA	NA
TGCGCCAGCGGACCTACAGGGGCCGCTTTGGAGCCCCAGCATTTT	CASGPTGAALEPQHF	TRBV5-1	TRBJ1-5	few	TRBD1
TGTGCCAGCAGCCTCCAGATGAACACTGAAGCTTTCTTT	CASSLQMNTEAFF	TRBV11-2	TRBJ1-1	once	NA
TGTGCCAGCAGCCCCCTGGACAGGGGGGAGCTGTTTTTT	CASSPLDRGELFF	TRBV7-2	TRBJ2-2	NA	TRBD1
TGTGCCAGCAGTTTAGGAGGGAGGGCCCACGAGCAGTACTTC	CASSLGGRAHEQYF	TRBV27	TRBJ2-7	NA	TRBD2
TGTGCCAGCAGTCCGTCCCGCCGTGAGAACACTGAAGCTTTCTTT	CASSPSRRENTEAFF	TRBV6-5	TRBJ1-1	NA	NA
TGTGCAAGCCGGAGGGACAGATTAGTACCTCCTGGGGCCAACGTCCTGACTTTC	CASRRDRLVPPGANVLTF	TRBV27	TRBJ2-6	NA	NA
TGCAGCGTTGAAGAGGTCAGGGGTAAGCGGTTCTTC	CSVEEVRGKRFF	TRBV29-1	TRBJ2-1	NA	NA
TGCGCCAGCAGCCAGGGCTTGGGGTCTGGAAACACCATATATTTT	CASSQGLGSGNTIYF	TRBV4-3	TRBJ1-3	once	NA
TGTGCCAGTAGTAAACAGGCGACTGAAGCTTTCTTT	CASSKQATEAFF	TRBV19	TRBJ1-1	NA	NA
TGCAGCGTTGAAGGGGGGCAGCTGTCTAATGAAAAACTGTTTTTT	CSVEGGQLSNEKLFF	TRBV29-1	TRBJ1-4	NA	NA
TGTGCCAGCACCCAAACAGCGGTTGGCGGCTACACCTTC	CASTQTAVGGYTF	TRBV14	TRBJ1-2	NA	NA
TGTGCCAGCAGCTTGTCAGGGGTAAACGAAAAACTGTTTTTT	CASSLSGVNEKLFF	TRBV5-4	TRBJ1-4	NA	NA
TGTGCCAGCAGCGTGAGCGGGAAGCGCACAGATACGCAGTATTTT	CASSVSGKRTDTQYF	TRBV7-8	TRBJ2-3	NA	TRBD2
TGTGCCAGCCGACGGGGACTAGCGGGATCCTCCTACGAGCAGTACTTC	CASRRGLAGSSYEQYF	TRBV7-8	TRBJ2-7	NA	TRBD2
TGCAGTGCTAGAGTGGCACTGGGATGCACCTTC	CSARVALGCTF	TRBV20-1	TRBJ1-2	NA	NA
TGTGCCAGCAGGACAGCTAACTATGGCTACACCTTC	CASRTANYGYTF	TRBV6-1	TRBJ1-2	few	NA